This is a list of T cell receptor beta chains from one sample in a study of cytomegalovirus exposure and HLA in healthy donors. Assay: immunoSEQ multiplex PCR; the TCRdb copy retains only in-frame clones and omits some. The sample lists around 280,000 clones, approximately 90% occurring once. Sequenced: PBMCs. The receptors here all came from a woman under 30 in good health and CMV-seronegative. Both conserved end residues are part of each CDR3. D genes are given only for firm matches. Size tells how often a clone was seen (once, few, many) or the class of an expanded clone, and some rows leave it out.

j_call clone_size v_call d_call cdr3_nt cdr3_aa
TRBJ1-1 . TRBV30 . TGTGCCTGGAGGGGGGGGCAACCAATCCTGAACACTGAAGCTTTCTTT CAWRGGQPILNTEAFF
TRBJ1-5 once TRBV19 . TGTGCCAGCACTCCGACAGCACAGTTTGGGGCAAATCAGCCCCAGCATTTT CASTPTAQFGANQPQHF
TRBJ2-7 . TRBV15 . TGTGCCACCAGCAGAGATGGATGGTCAGGAACAGCCTACGAGCAGTACTTC CATSRDGWSGTAYEQYF
TRBJ2-7 . TRBV13 TRBD1 TGTGCCAGCAGCTTAGGTAGGGGGCCCGAGCAGTACTTC CASSLGRGPEQYF
TRBJ2-7 . TRBV21-1 . TGTGCCAGCAGCAAAGTTGCAGGGGAGATCGAGCAGTACTTC CASSKVAGEIEQYF
TRBJ1-1 few TRBV6-5 . TGTGCCAGCAGTTACCAACCAACAGGGTTAACTGAAGCTTTCTTT CASSYQPTGLTEAFF
TRBJ2-1 . TRBV11-2 TRBD2 TGTGCCAGCAGCCCACGATCGGCGGGGGGGTTTAGGTATGAGCAGTTCTTC CASSPRSAGGFRYEQFF
TRBJ2-2 . TRBV7-3 . TGTGCCAGCAGCATCTCCGGGTCCCCTAACACCGGGGAGCTGTTTTTT CASSISGSPNTGELFF
TRBJ1-6 few TRBV6-5 TRBD1 TGTGCCAGCAGTAGGGACAGGGGATCACCCCTCCACTTT CASSRDRGSPLHF
TRBJ1-4 . TRBV6-6 . TGTGCCAGCTCGGGACACCTTACAACTAATGAAAAACTGTTTTTT CASSGHLTTNEKLFF
TRBJ1-6 . TRBV6-6 . TGTGCCAGCAGTTACGACAGTTATAATTCACCCCTCCACTTT CASSYDSYNSPLHF
TRBJ1-1 . TRBV30 . TGTGCCTGGAGTGTAGGGGTGGGTAACACTGAAGCTTTCTTT CAWSVGVGNTEAFF
TRBJ2-7 few TRBV15 TRBD1 TGTGCCACGGGACAGGGTATCTACGAGCAGTACTTC CATGQGIYEQYF
TRBJ2-3 . TRBV19 TRBD2 TGTGCCAGTAGTTTCCGACTAGCGGGGGCCTCTAGCACAGATACGCAGTATTTT CASSFRLAGASSTDTQYF
TRBJ1-1 . TRBV19 . TGTGCCAGTAGTCTGGGCGGGGCCCTTCGAAACACTGAAGCTTTCTTT CASSLGGALRNTEAFF
TRBJ1-6 . TRBV7-2 . TGTGCCAGCAGCTACCCGGGGGTGGCCCTCCACTTT CASSYPGVALHF
TRBJ1-2 . TRBV18 TRBD1 TGTGCCAGCCGAGACAGGGGGCAAAACTATGGCTACACCTTC CASRDRGQNYGYTF
TRBJ2-5 . TRBV6-1 TRBD1 TGTGCCAGCAGTCGGGACAGAGAGACCCAGTACTTC CASSRDRETQYF
TRBJ2-1 . TRBV6-6 . TGTGCCAGCAGTTCGAGAAGTGGAGATGAGCAGTTCTTC CASSSRSGDEQFF
TRBJ1-2 . TRBV5-1 TRBD1 TGCGCCAGCAGCCTGACAGGGGAGTTATACGGCTACACCTTC CASSLTGELYGYTF
TRBJ1-4 . TRBV19 . TGTGCCGCCCACGGGGGGACTAATGAAAAACTGTTTTTT CAAHGGTNEKLFF
TRBJ1-5 . TRBV7-9 . TGTGCCAGCAGCCTCACGACAGTTAATCAGCCCCAGCATTTT CASSLTTVNQPQHF
TRBJ2-2 . TRBV5-5 TRBD1 TGTGCCAGCAGCTTGTTGTCGCAGGGGGTCACCGGGGAGCTGTTTTTT CASSLLSQGVTGELFF
TRBJ1-4 . TRBV4-2 . TGTGCCAGCAGCCAAGGGGTGGGCGGACCTCGGGATGCAACTAATGAAAAACTGTTTTTT CASSQGVGGPRDATNEKLFF
TRBJ1-5 once TRBV27 TRBD1 TGTGCCAGCAGCCCCGACAGGGGGAATCAGCCCCAGCATTTT CASSPDRGNQPQHF
TRBJ2-5 . TRBV7-8 TRBD1 TGTGCCAGCAGCTTACAATCGACAGGGGAGGAGACCCAGTACTTC CASSLQSTGEETQYF
TRBJ2-7 . TRBV11-1 . TGTGCCAGCAGCTTTTTCGGGGTAACCTACGAGCAGTACTTC CASSFFGVTYEQYF
TRBJ2-1 . TRBV4-1 TRBD2 TGCGCCAGCAGCTCGGGACTAGCGGGGGGGCGTGAGCAGTTCTTC CASSSGLAGGREQFF
TRBJ2-7 . TRBV2 . TGTGCCAGCAGTGAAGGGACGGGGTACGAGCAGTACTTC CASSEGTGYEQYF
TRBJ1-1 . TRBV27 . TGTGCCAGCAGTTTAGTGGTAGGGGGCACTGAAGCTTTCTTT CASSLVVGGTEAFF
TRBJ1-2 . TRBV2 . TGTGCCAGCAGTGAAGGGCAGTACTATGGCTACACCTTC CASSEGQYYGYTF
TRBJ1-5 . TRBV19 . TGTGCCAGTAGCATGACAGGCTATAGCAATCAGCCCCAGCATTTT CASSMTGYSNQPQHF
TRBJ2-7 . TRBV7-9 . TGTTCCAGCAGCTTAGGGCCCTCCTACGAGCAGTACTTC CSSSLGPSYEQYF
TRBJ1-4 . TRBV27 TRBD1 TGTGCCAGCAGTTTTTGGCAGGGGGGCGAAAAACTGTTTTTT CASSFWQGGEKLFF
TRBJ2-2 once TRBV2 TRBD1 TGTGCCAGCAGAAACCAACTCAGACAGGGCCCGACTAACACCGGGGAGCTGTTTTTT CASRNQLRQGPTNTGELFF
TRBJ2-5 . TRBV5-4 . TGTGCCAGCAGCTTGGATATAGAGACCCAGTACTTC CASSLDIETQYF
TRBJ2-1 . TRBV25-1 . TGTGCCAGCAGTGAATGGGACAAAAGCTCCTACAATGAGCAGTTCTTC CASSEWDKSSYNEQFF
TRBJ2-3 few TRBV7-7 . TGTGCCAGCAGCTCTACTACGGGCACAGATACGCAGTATTTT CASSSTTGTDTQYF
TRBJ1-2 . TRBV7-2 . TGTGCCAGCAGCTCCCAGTGGGGCGTCTATGGCTACACCTTC CASSSQWGVYGYTF
TRBJ2-1 . TRBV5-1 . TGTGCCAGCAGATTTGGACAGTCTTACAATGAGCAGTTCTTC CASRFGQSYNEQFF
TRBJ2-5 . TRBV18 . TGTGCCAGCTCACCATTTTTCGAGGAGACCCAGTACTTC CASSPFFEETQYF
TRBJ2-1 . TRBV29-1 TRBD2 TGCAGCGTTGAGGCATACCTAGCGGGGGTCCCGATCAATGAGCAGTTCTTC CSVEAYLAGVPINEQFF
TRBJ1-1 . TRBV29-1 . TGCAGCGTTGAAAACAGGGCTGAAGCTTTCTTT CSVENRAEAFF
TRBJ2-3 . TRBV9 . TGTGCCAGCAGCCCCCCGGACTATCATACGCAGTATTTT CASSPPDYHTQYF
TRBJ1-1 . TRBV11-1 TRBD1 TGTGCCAGCAGAACCCAAGCCCAGGGGGGATACACTGAAGCTTTCTTT CASRTQAQGGYTEAFF
TRBJ1-1 . TRBV29-1 . TGCAGCGTTGAAGATGCGAGGCGGGCTTTCTTT CSVEDARRAFF
TRBJ2-1 . TRBV9 TRBD2 TGTGCCAGCAGCGGCGGGGGCGGGGGGGCCGGGGATGAGCAGTTCTTC CASSGGGGGAGDEQFF
TRBJ1-5 . TRBV5-8 . TGTGCCAGCAGCTTGTATGGGGGCGGTCAGCCCCAGCATTTT CASSLYGGGQPQHF
TRBJ1-6 few TRBV18 . TGTGCCAGCTCACCACCACAGAGCCTGAATTCACCCCTCCACTTT CASSPPQSLNSPLHF
TRBJ1-5 . TRBV7-6 . TGTGCCAGCAGCCCGGGGAGGGAACGGCCCCAGCATTTT CASSPGRERPQHF
TRBJ1-4 . TRBV19 TRBD1 TGTGCCAGTAGTAGGACAGGGACTAATGAAAAACTGTTTTTT CASSRTGTNEKLFF
TRBJ2-1 . TRBV18 . TGTGCCAGCTCACCCACTTCCAATGAGCAGTTCTTC CASSPTSNEQFF
TRBJ2-5 . TRBV2 TRBD1 TGTGCCAGCAGTCCAGACAGGGGGCAAGAGACCCAGTACTTC CASSPDRGQETQYF
TRBJ2-3 . TRBV15 . TGTGCCACCAGCAGGCTAGCGACAGATACGCAGTATTTT CATSRLATDTQYF